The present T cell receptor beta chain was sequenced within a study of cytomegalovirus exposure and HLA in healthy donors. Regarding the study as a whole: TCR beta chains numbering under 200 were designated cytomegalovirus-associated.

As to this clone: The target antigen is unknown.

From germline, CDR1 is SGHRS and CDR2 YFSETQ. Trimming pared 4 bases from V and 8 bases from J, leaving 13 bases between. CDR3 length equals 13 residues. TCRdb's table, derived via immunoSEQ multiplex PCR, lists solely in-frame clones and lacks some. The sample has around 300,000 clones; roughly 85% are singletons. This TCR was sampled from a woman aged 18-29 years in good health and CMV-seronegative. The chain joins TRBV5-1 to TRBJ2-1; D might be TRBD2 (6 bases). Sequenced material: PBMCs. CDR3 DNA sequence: TGCGCCAGCAGCCTTCTACGGAGGGATGAGCAGTTCTTC. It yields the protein CASSLLRRDEQFF.